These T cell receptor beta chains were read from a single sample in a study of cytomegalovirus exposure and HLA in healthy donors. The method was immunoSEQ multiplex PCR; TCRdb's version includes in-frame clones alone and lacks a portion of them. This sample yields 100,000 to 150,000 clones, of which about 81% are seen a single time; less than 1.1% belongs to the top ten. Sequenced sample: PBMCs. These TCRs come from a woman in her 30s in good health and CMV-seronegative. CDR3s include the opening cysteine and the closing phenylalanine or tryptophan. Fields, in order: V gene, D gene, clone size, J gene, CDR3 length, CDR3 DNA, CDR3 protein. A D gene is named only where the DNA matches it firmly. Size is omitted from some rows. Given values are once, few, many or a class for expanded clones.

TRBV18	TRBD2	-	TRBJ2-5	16	TGTGCCAGCTCACGACAACTAGCGGGGGACGGGGAGACCCAGTACTTC	CASSRQLAGDGETQYF
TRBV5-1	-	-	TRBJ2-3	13	TGCGCCAGCAGAACAGATAGCACAGATACGCAGTATTTT	CASRTDSTDTQYF
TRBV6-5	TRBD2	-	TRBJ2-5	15	TGTGCCAGCAGTTTTACGGCGGGAGATCAAGAGACCCAGTACTTC	CASSFTAGDQETQYF
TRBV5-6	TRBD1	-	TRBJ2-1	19	TGTGCCAGCAGCTTGACTGCGGGACAGGCAGAATTGTGGGGGAATGAGCAGTTCTTC	CASSLTAGQAELWGNEQFF
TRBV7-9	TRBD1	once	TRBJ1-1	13	TGTGCCAGCAGCTCTAGGACAGGGCCTGAAGCTTTCTTT	CASSSRTGPEAFF
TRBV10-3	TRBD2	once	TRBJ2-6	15	TGTGCCATCAGTGACGGGAGGACTGGGGCCAACGTCCTGACTTTC	CAISDGRTGANVLTF
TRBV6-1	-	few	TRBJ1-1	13	TGTGCCAGCGCCAGGAACTTTAACACTGAAGCTTTCTTT	CASARNFNTEAFF
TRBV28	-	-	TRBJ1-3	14	TGTGCCAGCAGTTTTACGGGGGCTGGAAACACCATATATTTT	CASSFTGAGNTIYF
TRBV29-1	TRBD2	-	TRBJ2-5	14	TGCAGCGTGGGAGGGAAAGTAATACAAGAGACCCAGTACTTC	CSVGGKVIQETQYF
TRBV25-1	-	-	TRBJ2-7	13	TGTGCCAGCAGTGAAACAGGGTCCCAGGAGCAGTACTTC	CASSETGSQEQYF
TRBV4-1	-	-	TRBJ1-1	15	TGCGCCAGCAGCCTCATGACAGTCTTGAACACTGAAGCTTTCTTT	CASSLMTVLNTEAFF
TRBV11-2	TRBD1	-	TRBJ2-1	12	TGTGCCAGTATAGCGACAGGGCTTGAGCAGTTCTTC	CASIATGLEQFF
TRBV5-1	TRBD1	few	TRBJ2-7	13	TGCGCCAGCAGAACGGGACAGGGAAACGAGCAGTACTTC	CASRTGQGNEQYF
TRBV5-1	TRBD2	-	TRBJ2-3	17	TGCGCCAGCAGCTTCTACCCGAGCGGGGAGGACACAGATACGCAGTATTTT	CASSFYPSGEDTDTQYF
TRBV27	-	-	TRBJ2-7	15	TGTGCCAGCAGTTTAATAAGGGGCTTACGATACGAGCAGTACTTC	CASSLIRGLRYEQYF
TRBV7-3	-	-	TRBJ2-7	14	TGTGCCAGCAGCCAAGGTCCTAGCAGATACGAGCAGTACTTC	CASSQGPSRYEQYF
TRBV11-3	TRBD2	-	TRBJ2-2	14	TGTGCCAGCAGGAAGGGACTAGCTACCGGGGAGCTGTTTTTT	CASRKGLATGELFF
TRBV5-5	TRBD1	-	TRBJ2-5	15	TGTGCCAGCAGTCCTAGGACAGGGATTAAGGAGACCCAGTACTTC	CASSPRTGIKETQYF
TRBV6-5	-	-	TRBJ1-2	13	TGTGCCAGCACCCCCTCCAGGAACTATGGCTACACCTTC	CASTPSRNYGYTF